This T cell receptor (beta chain) was identified in a study of post-analysis software for immune sequencing data. At the level of the study: Recorded subtypes: relapsing-remitting, secondary progressive, progressive-relapsing; some patients unannotated. The study, taken as a whole, reports: Controls had lower frequencies than patients of about 5 TRBV segments, which included TRBV5-6, TRBV5-1 and TRBV20-1. In multiple sclerosis, normalized Chao1 diversity was significantly below that of controls.

Trimming pared 6 bases from V and 5 bases from J, leaving 19 bases between. Germline V gene sequence: CDR1 DFQATT, CDR2 SNEGSKA (reference sequence). The CDR3 runs to 15 residues. Built from TCR beta cDNA, the libraries had unique molecular identifiers in them. TCRdb itself ran the PCR reads through MiXCR, one entry per CDR3 protein. Of hundreds of thousands of distinct CDR3 sequences listed, roughly 29% are singletons. This clonotype was seen a handful of times. Its antigen is unidentified. This TCR was sampled from a girl under 18 with multiple sclerosis. V gene TRBV20-1 combines with J gene TRBJ1-4, with a tentative D call TRBD1 (5 bases). Sample: blood. CDR3 amino acids: CSARPRGHLNEKLFF. As DNA, the CDR3 is TGCAGTGCCCGCCCTCGAGGACACCTCAATGAAAAACTGTTTTTT.